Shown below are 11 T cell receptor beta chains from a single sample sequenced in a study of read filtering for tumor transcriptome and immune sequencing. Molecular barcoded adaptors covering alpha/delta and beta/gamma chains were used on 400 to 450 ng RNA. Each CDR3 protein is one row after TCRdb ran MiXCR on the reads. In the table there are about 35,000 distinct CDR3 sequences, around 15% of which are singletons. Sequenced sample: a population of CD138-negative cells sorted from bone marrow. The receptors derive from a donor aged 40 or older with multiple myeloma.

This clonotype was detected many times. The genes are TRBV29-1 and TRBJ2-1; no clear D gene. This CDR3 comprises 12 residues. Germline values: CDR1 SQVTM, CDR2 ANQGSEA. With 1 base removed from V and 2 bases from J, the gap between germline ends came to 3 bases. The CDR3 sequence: CSVEGAYNEQFF. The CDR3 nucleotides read TGCAGCGTTGAAGGAGCCTACAATGAGCAGTTCTTC.

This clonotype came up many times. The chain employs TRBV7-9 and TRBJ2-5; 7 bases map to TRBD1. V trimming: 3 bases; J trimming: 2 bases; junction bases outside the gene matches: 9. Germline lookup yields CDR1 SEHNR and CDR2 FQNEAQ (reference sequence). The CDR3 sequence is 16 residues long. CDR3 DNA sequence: TGTGCCAGCAGCTTCCCACCAGGGGGATCTCAAGAGACCCAGTACTTC. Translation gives CASSFPPGGSQETQYF.

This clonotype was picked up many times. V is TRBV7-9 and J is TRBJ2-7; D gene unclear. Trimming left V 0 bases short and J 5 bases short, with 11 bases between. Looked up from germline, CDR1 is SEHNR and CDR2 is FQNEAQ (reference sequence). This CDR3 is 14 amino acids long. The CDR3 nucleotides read TGTGCCAGCAGCTTAGCCCTTTCTCTCAACGAGCAGTACTTC. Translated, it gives CASSLALSLNEQYF.

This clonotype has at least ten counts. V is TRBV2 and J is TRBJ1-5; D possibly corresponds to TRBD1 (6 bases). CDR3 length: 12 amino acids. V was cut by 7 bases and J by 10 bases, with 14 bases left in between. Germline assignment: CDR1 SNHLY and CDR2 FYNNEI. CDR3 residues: CASNINRDPQHF. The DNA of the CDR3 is TGTGCCAGCAACATAAACAGGGACCCCCAGCATTTT.

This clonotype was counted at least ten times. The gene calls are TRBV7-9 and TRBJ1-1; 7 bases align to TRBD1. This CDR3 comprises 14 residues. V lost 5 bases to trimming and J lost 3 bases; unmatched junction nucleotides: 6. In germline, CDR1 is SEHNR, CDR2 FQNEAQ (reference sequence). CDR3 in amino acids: CASSRAGGDTEAFF. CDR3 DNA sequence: TGTGCCAGCAGCCGGGCAGGGGGGGACACTGAAGCTTTCTTT.

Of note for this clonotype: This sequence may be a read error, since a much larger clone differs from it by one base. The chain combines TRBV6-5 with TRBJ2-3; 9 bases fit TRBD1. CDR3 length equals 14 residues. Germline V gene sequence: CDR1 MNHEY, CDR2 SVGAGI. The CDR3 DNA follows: TGTGCCAGCAGTTACGGGACAGGGTTAGATACGCGGTATTTT. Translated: CASSYGTGLDTRYF.

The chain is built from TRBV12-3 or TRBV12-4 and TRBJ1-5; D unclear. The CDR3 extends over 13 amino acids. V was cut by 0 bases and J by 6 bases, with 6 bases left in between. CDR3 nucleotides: TGTGCCAGCAGTTTAGCTGGTGTTCAGCCCCAGCATTTT. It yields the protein CASSLAGVQPQHF.

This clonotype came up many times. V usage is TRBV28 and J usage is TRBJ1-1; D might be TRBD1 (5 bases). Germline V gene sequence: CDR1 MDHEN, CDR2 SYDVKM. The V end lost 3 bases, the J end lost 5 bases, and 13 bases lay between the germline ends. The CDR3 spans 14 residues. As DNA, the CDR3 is TGTGCCAGCAGTTTTTTTAACGGGGGAACTGAAGCTTTCTTT. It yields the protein CASSFFNGGTEAFF.

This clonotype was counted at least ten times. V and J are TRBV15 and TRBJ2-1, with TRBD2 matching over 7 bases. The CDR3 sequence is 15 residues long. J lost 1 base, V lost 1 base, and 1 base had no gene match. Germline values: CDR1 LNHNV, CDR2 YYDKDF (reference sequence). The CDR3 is CATSRVAGSYNEQFF. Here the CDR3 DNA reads TGTGCCACCAGCAGAGTAGCGGGTTCCTACAATGAGCAGTTCTTC.

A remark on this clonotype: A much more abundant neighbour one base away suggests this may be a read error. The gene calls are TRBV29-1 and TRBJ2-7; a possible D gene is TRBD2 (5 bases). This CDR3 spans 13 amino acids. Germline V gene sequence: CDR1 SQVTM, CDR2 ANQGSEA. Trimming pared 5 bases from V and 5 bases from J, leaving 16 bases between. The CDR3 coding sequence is TGCAGCGTTCGGGATATTACCGGCCACGAGCAGTACTTC. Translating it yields CSVRDITGHEQYF.

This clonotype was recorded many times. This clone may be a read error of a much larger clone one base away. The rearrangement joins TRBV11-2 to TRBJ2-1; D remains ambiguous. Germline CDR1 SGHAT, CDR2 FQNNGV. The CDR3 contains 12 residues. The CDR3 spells CASSPSLVEQSF. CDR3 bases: TGTGCCAGCAGCCCCTCGCTGGTTGAGCAGTCCTTC.